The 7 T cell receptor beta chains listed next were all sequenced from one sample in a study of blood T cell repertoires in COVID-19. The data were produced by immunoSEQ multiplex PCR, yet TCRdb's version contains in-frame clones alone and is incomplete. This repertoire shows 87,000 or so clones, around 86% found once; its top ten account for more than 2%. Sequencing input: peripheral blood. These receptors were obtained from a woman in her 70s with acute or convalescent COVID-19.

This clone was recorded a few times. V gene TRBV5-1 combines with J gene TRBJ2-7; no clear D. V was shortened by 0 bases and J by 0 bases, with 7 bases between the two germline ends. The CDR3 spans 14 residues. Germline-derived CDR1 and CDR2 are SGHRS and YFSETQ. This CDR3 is CASSLVSTSYEQYF. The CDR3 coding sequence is TGCGCCAGCAGCTTGGTTAGCACCTCCTACGAGCAGTACTTC.

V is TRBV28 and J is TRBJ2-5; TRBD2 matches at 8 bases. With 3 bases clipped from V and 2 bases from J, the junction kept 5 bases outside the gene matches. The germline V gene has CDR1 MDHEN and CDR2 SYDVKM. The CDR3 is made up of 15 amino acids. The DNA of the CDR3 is TGTGCCAGCAGTTTTCGGGGGGGGAGGCAAGAGACCCAGTACTTC. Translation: CASSFRGGRQETQYF.

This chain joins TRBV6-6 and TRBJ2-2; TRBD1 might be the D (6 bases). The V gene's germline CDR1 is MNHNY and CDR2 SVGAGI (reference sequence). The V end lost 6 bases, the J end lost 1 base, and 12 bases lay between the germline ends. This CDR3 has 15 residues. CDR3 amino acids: CASRRTEMNTGELFF. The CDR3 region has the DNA TGTGCCAGCAGGCGGACAGAGATGAACACCGGGGAGCTGTTTTTT.

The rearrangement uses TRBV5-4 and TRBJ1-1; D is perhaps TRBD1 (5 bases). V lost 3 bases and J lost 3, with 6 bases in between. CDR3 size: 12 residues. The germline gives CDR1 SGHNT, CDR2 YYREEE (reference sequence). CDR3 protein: CASSWGDTEAFF. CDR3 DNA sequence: TGTGCCAGCAGCTGGGGGGACACTGAAGCTTTCTTT.

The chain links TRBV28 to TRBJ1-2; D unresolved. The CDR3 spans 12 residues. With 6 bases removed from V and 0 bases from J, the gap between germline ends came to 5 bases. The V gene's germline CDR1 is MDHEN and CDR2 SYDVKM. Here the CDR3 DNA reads TGTGCCAGCAGACTAACTAACTATGGCTACACCTTC. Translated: CASRLTNYGYTF.

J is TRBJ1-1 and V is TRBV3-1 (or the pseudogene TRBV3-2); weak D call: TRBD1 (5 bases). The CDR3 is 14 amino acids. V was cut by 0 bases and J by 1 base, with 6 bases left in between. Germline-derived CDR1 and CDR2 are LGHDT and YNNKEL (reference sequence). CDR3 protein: CASSQEGQNTEAFF. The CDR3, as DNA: TGTGCCAGCAGCCAAGAAGGACAGAACACTGAAGCTTTCTTT.

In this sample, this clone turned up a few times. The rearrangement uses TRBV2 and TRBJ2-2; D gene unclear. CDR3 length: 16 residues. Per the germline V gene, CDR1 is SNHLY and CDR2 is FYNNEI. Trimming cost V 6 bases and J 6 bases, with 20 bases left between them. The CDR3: CASRTGSSLAAGELFF. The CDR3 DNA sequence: TGTGCCAGCAGGACCGGGTCCTCCTTGGCGGCCGGGGAGCTGTTTTTT.